This TCR beta chain stems from a study of shared clonotypes between healthy human individuals. In its sample, this clone was seen once. Its antigen is undetermined. The study's findings and limits: Generally, naive subsets (rather than memory subsets) showed larger estimated richness.

Sequencing was performed with immunoSEQ multiplex PCR; in TCRdb, only in-frame clones are kept and a portion is missing. The sample has approximately 2.5 million clones, just over 90% seen once. Splitting of CD4+ cells produced CD45RA+ naive and CD45RA-negative memory subsets. Material for sequencing was naive CD4+ T cells sorted from blood. Subset of the sample: CD45RA+ positively selected. This clonotype was obtained from a young man in good health.

The CDR3 reads CASSTNRGLGDTQYF. The CDR3, as DNA: TGTGCCAGCAGCACCAACAGGGGACTTGGAGATACGCAGTATTTT. This sequence joins TRBV7-2 and TRBJ2-3; D might be TRBD1 (7 bases). Germline loops: CDR1 SGHTA, CDR2 FQGNSA. CDR3 length: 15 residues. V shed 5 bases and J shed 5 bases, with 17 bases lying between them.